This T cell receptor (beta chain) was observed in a study of T cell repertoires in cytomegalovirus infection. The CDR3 is made up of 14 amino acids. Germline V gene data show CDR1 as LNHDA and CDR2 as SQIVND (reference sequence). The V gene lost 4 bases and the J gene lost 3 bases, with 12 bases spanning the gap. MiXCR, run by TCRdb on the reads, gives a single entry per CDR3 protein. The sample includes some 220,000 distinct CDR3 sequences, 12% seen only once; the top ten take 1.5% to 2%. Findings and limits, study-wide: HLA-C-restricted CMV-specific TCR beta clonotypes prevailed in the ex vivo response.

In its sample, this clonotype was seen a few times. Its antigen remains unknown. Sequencing input: PBMCs. The receptor comes from a human donor in good health (CMV status not recorded). Some clones in this sample may be carry-over from other donors' samples. The gene calls are TRBV19 and TRBJ2-5; no clear D gene. CDR3 residues: CASSTMSAEETQYF. Written as DNA, the CDR3 is TGTGCCAGTAGTACCATGTCGGCGGAAGAGACCCAGTACTTC. Combining the CDR3 with reference TRBV19 and TRBJ2-5 gives the whole variable domain DGGITQSPKYLFRKEGQNVTLSCEQNLNHDAMYWYRQDPGQGLRLIYYSQIVNDFQKGDIAEGYSVSREKKESFPLTVTSAQKNPTAFYLCASSTMSAEETQYFGPGTRLLVL.